Detailed here is one T cell receptor beta chain. Using its own MiXCR run on the 5' RACE reads, TCRdb lists one record per CDR3 protein. The data hold about 57,000 distinct CDR3 sequences, with around 26% observed a single time. The memory fraction was CD4+CD45RO+CD25- cells. Germline-derived CDR1 and CDR2 are SGHRS and YFSETQ. The ends lost 6 bases at V and 5 bases at J; junction bases unmatched: 9. This CDR3 is built from 15 residues. The sample consisted of tumor-infiltrating memory CD4+ T cells sorted from the breast tumor. This sample's subset: memory CD4+ T cells, CD4+CD45RO+CD25-. The clonotype was recovered from a female donor with breast cancer. V and J are TRBV5-1 and TRBJ2-2, with TRBD1 matching 8 bases. The CDR3 protein is CASIRTTGGTGELFF. As DNA, the CDR3 is TGCGCCAGCATACGGACCACAGGGGGTACCGGGGAGCTGTTTTTT.